Each of the 23 T cell receptor beta chains below was sequenced from the same sample in a study of PD-L1 blockade in urothelial cancer. The time point is: peripheral blood 6 weeks after treatment start. Produced via immunoSEQ multiplex PCR; TCRdb's table is partial and in-frame only. The data contain under 55,000 clones, approximately 78% of them seen just once; the ten biggest clones take up about 13%. Sequenced material: PBMCs, taken around atezolizumab (anti-PD-L1) treatment. All receptors derive from a man in his 60s with urothelial cancer.

J is TRBJ2-1 and V is TRBV5-1; possibly TRBD2 for D (6 bases). The germline gives CDR1 SGHRS, CDR2 YFSETQ. This CDR3 has 17 amino acids. V shed 6 bases and J shed 2 bases, with 21 bases lying between them. The CDR3 DNA follows: TGCGCCAGCAAATCTCTACCCGGGACGGGAGCCTACAATGAGCAGTTCTTC. This encodes CASKSLPGTGAYNEQFF.

This clone showed up just a few times. J is TRBJ2-5 and V is TRBV5-4; 8 bases agree with TRBD1. Germline trimming cut 2 bases from V and 5 bases from J; bases unmatched to any gene: 11. The germline CDR1 and CDR2 sequences are SGHNT and YYREEE (reference sequence). The CDR3 contains 16 residues. The CDR3 DNA reads TGTGCCAGCAGCTTAACCCAGGGGGCGCTGGAGGAGACCCAGTACTTC. Amino acids: CASSLTQGALEETQYF.

This clone qualifies as medium-sized. The chain couples TRBV6-6 to TRBJ1-4; possibly TRBD1 for D (6 bases). V lost 1 base and J lost 8, with 14 bases in between. Germline CDR1 MNHNY, CDR2 SVGAGI (reference sequence). This CDR3 has 15 residues. CDR3 DNA: TGTGCCAGCAGTTACTTGATCGGACAGCACGAAAAACTGTTTTTT. Translating it yields CASSYLIGQHEKLFF.

This chain connects TRBV4-3 to TRBJ2-7; the match to TRBD1 covers 7 bases. Per the germline V gene, CDR1 is LGHNA and CDR2 is YSLEER. The CDR3 totals 13 residues. Trimming cost V 3 bases and J 6 bases; bases outside gene matches: 5. CDR3 nucleotide sequence: TGCGCCAGCAGCCACCTACAGGGGTTCGAGCAGTACTTC. Its protein product is CASSHLQGFEQYF.

This clone was recorded once. The J gene is TRBJ2-4, the V gene TRBV10-3, with D unclear. CDR1 and CDR2 (germline): ENHRY, SYGVKD. The CDR3 loop spans 14 amino acids. V dropped 0 bases and J dropped 4 bases, with 7 bases sitting between them. For the CDR3, the DNA is TGTGCCATCAGTGAGTCGGGCAAAAAAAACATTCAGTACTTC. It translates to CAISESGKKNIQYF.

This clone was found once. V usage is TRBV2 and J usage is TRBJ2-7, with TRBD1 as a possible D gene (6 bases). CDR1 is SNHLY and CDR2 is FYNNEI in the germline V gene. CDR3 length: 13 residues. Trimming stripped 6 bases from V and 3 bases from J, with 12 bases between. CDR3 sequence reads: CASRVQGSYEQYF. CDR3 in DNA: TGTGCCAGCAGGGTACAGGGTAGCTACGAGCAGTACTTC.

This clone has just a few counts. The CDR3 DNA sequence: TGTGCCAGCAGCTTAGGGGGGGGGCAAGAGACCCAGTACTTC. Translated: CASSLGGGQETQYF. The chain combines TRBV7-2 with TRBJ2-5; 7 nucleotides agree with TRBD2. Per germline, CDR1 SGHTA and CDR2 FQGNSA. CDR3 length equals 14 residues. The ends lost 1 base at V and 2 bases at J; junction bases unmatched: 1.

As for this clone: The junction differs from germline at one of its ends, possibly a read error. The rearrangement joins TRBV27 to TRBJ1-2; D might be TRBD1 (5 bases). CDR3 length: 14 residues. The germline CDR1 and CDR2 sequences are MNHEY and SMNVEV (reference sequence). This CDR3 reads CASSLAQGGYGCTF. The CDR3 nucleotides are TGTGCCAGCAGTTTAGCGCAGGGCGGCTATGGCTGCACCTTC.

The genes are TRBV7-9 and TRBJ1-2; tentatively, D is TRBD1 (5 bases). CDR1 is SEHNR and CDR2 is FQNEAQ in the germline V gene (reference sequence). This CDR3 is built from 15 residues. Between the trimmed V and J ends, which lost 2 bases and 4 bases, there was a span of 14 bases. The CDR3 protein is CASSLSGRGSYGYTF. CDR3 coding DNA: TGTGCCAGCAGCTTAAGTGGGAGGGGTTCCTATGGCTACACCTTC.

This clone showed up just once. The gene calls are TRBV6-5 and TRBJ2-7; TRBD2 matches 15 bases. J lost 5 bases, V lost 3 bases, and 5 bases had no gene match. Looked up from germline, CDR1 is MNHEY and CDR2 is SVGAGI. The CDR3 consists of 16 residues. This chain's CDR3 is CASSYGLAGGPDEQYF. CDR3 DNA: TGTGCCAGCAGTTATGGACTAGCGGGAGGGCCGGACGAGCAGTACTTC.

This clone appeared a single time. The chain carries TRBV5-6 and TRBJ2-1; TRBD2 agrees at 9 bases. Trimming at V came to 4 bases and at J to 2 bases, leaving 7 bases not matched to a gene. Germline V CDR1 and CDR2: SGHDT, YYEEEE. The CDR3 extends over 16 amino acids. The CDR3 here is CASSPRGLATYNEQFF. CDR3 nucleotide sequence: TGTGCCAGCAGCCCCCGTGGACTAGCGACCTACAATGAGCAGTTCTTC.

This rearrangement joins TRBV28 to TRBJ1-5; no clear D gene. V gave up 4 bases and J gave up 7 bases, with 14 bases separating them. The germline gives CDR1 MDHEN, CDR2 SYDVKM. The CDR3 runs 14 residues. CDR3 residues: CASSSPEDLQPQHF. CDR3 DNA: TGTGCCAGCAGTTCCCCGGAGGACTTACAGCCCCAGCATTTT. Using reference TRBV28 and TRBJ1-5 for the parts outside the CDR3, the full variable domain is DVKVTQSSRYLVKRTGEKVFLECVQDMDHENMFWYRQDPGLGLRLIYFSYDVKMKEKGDIPEGYSVSREKKERFSLILESASTNQTSMYLCASSSPEDLQPQHFGDGTRLSIL.

This clone was observed once. The rearrangement uses TRBV4-3 and TRBJ2-7, with 11 bases matching TRBD2. Looked up from germline, CDR1 is LGHNA and CDR2 is YSLEER. V gave up 0 bases and J gave up 5 bases; unmatched junction bases: 3. This CDR3 region has 15 residues. The CDR3 sequence: CASSQEVAGGHEQYF. CDR3 DNA sequence: TGCGCCAGCAGCCAAGAAGTAGCGGGAGGGCACGAGCAGTACTTC.

This chain uses TRBV6-1 with TRBJ1-1; possibly TRBD1 for D (5 bases). The germline V gene has CDR1 MNHNS and CDR2 SASEGT. CDR3 length: 13 residues. Deletions cut 7 bases from V and 4 bases from J, with 13 bases between. CDR3 in DNA: TGTGCCAGCACCAAAGTAGACAGCACTGAAGCTTTCTTT. This codes for CASTKVDSTEAFF.

The chain recombines TRBV10-3 with TRBJ2-5; 10 bases are shared with TRBD2. Trimming took 5 bases from V and 3 from J; bases not matched to a gene: 3. The CDR3 covers 14 residues. Germline CDR1 reads ENHRY; CDR2 reads SYGVKD. CDR3 nucleotide sequence: TGTGCCATCAGTCTAGCGGGGGTAGAAGAGACCCAGTACTTC. Encoded protein: CAISLAGVEETQYF.

CDR3 in DNA: TGTGCCAGCAGCCCCCGCTTTAGCATCAATGAGCAGTTCTTC. It yields the protein CASSPRFSINEQFF. The chain combines TRBV7-2 with TRBJ2-1; no reliable D call. Trimming took off 5 bases at V and 6 bases at J, with 14 bases between the two ends. The germline gives CDR1 SGHTA, CDR2 FQGNSA. CDR3 length: 14 amino acids. Looking up the rest from reference TRBV7-2 and TRBJ2-1 gives the full variable domain: GAGVSQSPSNKVTEKGKDVELRCDPISGHTALYWYRQSLGQGLEFLIYFQGNSAPDKSGLPSDRFSAERTGGSVSTLTIQRTQQEDSAVYLCASSPRFSINEQFFGPGTRLTVL.

This chain links TRBV6-5 with TRBJ1-1; TRBD1 is a possible D gene (5 bases). Germline loops: CDR1 MNHEY, CDR2 SVGAGI. V lost 0 bases to trimming and J lost 1 base, with 12 bases between them. The CDR3 sequence is 16 residues long. The CDR3 nucleotides read TGTGCCAGCAGTTACTCGAAGGCGGGGACGAACACTGAAGCTTTCTTT. Translating it yields CASSYSKAGTNTEAFF.

V usage is TRBV27 and J usage is TRBJ2-1, with TRBD2 identical over 8 bases. J lost 3 bases, V lost 6 bases, and 10 bases had no gene match. Germline V CDR1 and CDR2: MNHEY, SMNVEV (reference sequence). The CDR3 runs to 16 residues. Here the CDR3 reads CASRISGTNIYNEQFF. CDR3 coding DNA: TGTGCCAGCAGAATTAGCGGGACCAACATCTACAATGAGCAGTTCTTC.

V and J are TRBV6-6 and TRBJ2-1; the D gene is possibly TRBD2 (5 bases). V was pared by 2 bases and J by 7 bases, with 15 bases between. Per the germline V gene, CDR1 is MNHNY and CDR2 is SVGAGI (reference sequence). There are 15 residues in the CDR3. The CDR3 region has the DNA TGTGCCAGCAGTTACGCCCAAGGGAGTGCGAATGAGCAGTTCTTC. It encodes CASSYAQGSANEQFF.

This clone appeared a single time. The chain is built from TRBV19 and TRBJ1-1; no reliable D call. The germline gives CDR1 LNHDA, CDR2 SQIVND (reference sequence). The germline V and J ends were trimmed by 6 bases and 5 bases, with 10 bases remaining between them. The length of the CDR3 is 12 residues. The DNA of the CDR3 is TGTGCCAGTAGAAAATATGCGACTGAAGCTTTCTTT. Encoded protein: CASRKYATEAFF.

The V call is TRBV7-9, the J call TRBJ2-5; D may be TRBD1 (5 bases). CDR1 and CDR2 from the germline V gene are SEHNR and FQNEAQ (reference sequence). The CDR3 has 14 amino acids. Trimming pared 5 bases from V and 2 bases from J, leaving 12 bases between. The CDR3 nucleotides are TGTGCCAGCAGCCCTCGGACACCACAAGAGACCCAGTACTTC. As protein: CASSPRTPQETQYF.

The J gene is TRBJ2-5, the V gene TRBV6-5; tentative D call: TRBD1 (6 bases). CDR1 is MNHEY and CDR2 is SVGAGI in the germline V gene. The CDR3 spans 12 residues. V was clipped by 8 bases and J by 9 bases, with 16 bases between them. Written as DNA, the CDR3 is TGTGCCAGCGGCGCCCCCCCAGGGGCCCAGTACTTC. Protein sequence: CASGAPPGAQYF.

V gene TRBV6-5 combines with J gene TRBJ1-5; D unclear. CDR3 size: 15 residues. In germline, CDR1 is MNHEY, CDR2 SVGAGI. The germline V and J ends were trimmed by 6 bases and 6 bases, with 18 bases remaining between them. The CDR3 loop is CASSRQAGSRQPQHF. The DNA of the CDR3 is TGTGCCAGCAGCCGACAAGCGGGTAGCCGTCAGCCCCAGCATTTT.